This T cell receptor beta chain stems from a study of cytomegalovirus exposure and HLA in healthy donors. PCR amplification relied on 60 Vbeta primers (plus 13 Jbeta primers). Some clones are missing from TCRdb's copy, which holds only in-frame ones; the method was immunoSEQ multiplex PCR. The table has around 130,000 clones, roughly 74% seen once. There are a few counts of this clone. This receptor was identified in a man in his forties in good health and CMV-seropositive. Material for sequencing was PBMCs.

The CDR3 sequence is CASSLGQGGGMNTEAFF. CDR3 sequence (DNA): TGCGCCAGCAGCTTGGGTCAGGGTGGAGGGATGAACACTGAAGCTTTCTTT. The rearrangement joins TRBV5-1 to TRBJ1-1; TRBD1 might be the D (5 bases). V was clipped by 0 bases and J by 0 bases, with 15 bases between them. The CDR3 covers 17 residues. CDR1 is SGHRS and CDR2 is YFSETQ in the germline V gene.